This T cell receptor (beta chain) was obtained from a study of blood T cell repertoires in COVID-19. Looking at the study overall: Researchers got acute and convalescent COVID-19 samples from the United States, Italy and Spain. T cells, B-cell-depleted T cells, or PBMCs supplied cDNA or gDNA.

Original handling: For nucleated cells, counts were estimated from reference gene primer amplification. TCRdb's copy holds only in-frame clones and misses some; the assay was immunoSEQ multiplex PCR. The V and J calls and clone size come from that table; D and trimming were worked out from the DNA. The table shows 400,000 to 550,000 clones, with 85% to 90% occurring only once. The CDR3 is 13 amino acids. Germline values: CDR1 SNHLY, CDR2 FYNNEI. The germline V and J ends were trimmed by 6 bases and 3 bases, with 12 bases remaining between them. The V call is TRBV2, the J call TRBJ2-7, with a weak D call TRBD2 (7 bases). This TCR came from a woman younger than 45 with acute or convalescent COVID-19. Specimen: peripheral blood. The CDR3 loop is CASSRRGGYEQYF. The CDR3 bases are TGTGCCAGCAGCCGTAGGGGGGGCTACGAGCAGTACTTC. The full variable domain, completed using reference TRBV2 and TRBJ2-7, is EPEVTQTPSHQVTQMGQEVILRCVPISNHLYFYWYRQILGQKVEFLVSFYNNEISEKSEIFDDQFSVERPDGSNFTLKIRSTKLEDSAMYFCASSRRGGYEQYFGPGTRLTVT.